A single sample is the source of the 29 T cell receptor beta chains below, sequenced in a study of shared clonotypes between healthy human individuals. Sequenced by immunoSEQ multiplex PCR; TCRdb stores in-frame clones only, minus some. The data hold approximately 2.4 million clones, with around 95% observed a single time. Input material: naive CD4+ T cells sorted from blood. Specified subset: CD45RA+ positively selected. Source of these receptors: a man younger than 30 in good health.

This chain uses TRBV5-1 with TRBJ2-7; TRBD1 agrees at 8 bases. The length of the CDR3 is 14 residues. The V gene end was trimmed by 4 bases and the J gene end by 5 bases; junction bases not matched to a gene: 8. Germline CDR1 is SGHRS and CDR2 is YFSETQ. CDR3 in amino acids: CASSGTGGSDEQYF. DNA of the CDR3: TGCGCCAGCAGCGGAACAGGGGGAAGCGACGAGCAGTACTTC.

As to this clone: Other nucleotide sequences from this sample produce the same CDR3. The chain is built from TRBV5-1 and TRBJ2-2, with D uncertain. The ends were cut back, 0 bases at V and 5 bases at J, with 5 bases in the middle. Looked up from germline, CDR1 is SGHRS and CDR2 is YFSETQ. This CDR3 contains 13 residues. The CDR3 spells CASSLAGTGELFF. CDR3 coding DNA: TGCGCCAGCAGCTTGGCCGGGACCGGGGAGCTGTTTTTT.

The chain links TRBV27 to TRBJ1-1, with a tentative D call TRBD1 (5 bases). The V gene's germline CDR1 is MNHEY and CDR2 SMNVEV (reference sequence). With 1 base removed from V and 1 base from J, the gap between germline ends came to 10 bases. The CDR3 is 15 amino acids. The CDR3 DNA sequence: TGTGCCAGCAGTTTATTGGGGGATCGGAACACTGAAGCTTTCTTT. Protein sequence: CASSLLGDRNTEAFF.

The chain carries TRBV18 and TRBJ1-1; D is unclear. V lost 1 base and J lost 0, with 9 bases in between. The germline gives CDR1 KGHSH, CDR2 LQKENI. The CDR3 loop spans 15 amino acids. The CDR3 loop is CASSPQKALNTEAFF. CDR3 nucleotides: TGTGCCAGCTCACCACAGAAGGCTCTGAACACTGAAGCTTTCTTT.

The rearrangement joins TRBV5-4 to TRBJ2-3; TRBD2 matches at 9 bases. CDR1 and CDR2 (germline): SGHNT, YYREEE (reference sequence). The CDR3 runs 15 residues. Germline trimming cut 3 bases from V and 6 bases from J; bases unmatched to any gene: 8. Written as DNA, the CDR3 is TGTGCCAGCAGCTCCGGGACTAGCTCGATGGATACGCAGTATTTT. Its protein is CASSSGTSSMDTQYF.

V is TRBV10-2 and J is TRBJ1-2, with no clear D. The CDR3 is 16 residues long. Germline V gene sequence: CDR1 WSHSY, CDR2 SAAADI. V was trimmed by 2 bases and J by 5 bases, leaving 18 bases between them. CDR3 residues: CASSEGRLFVEYGYTF. The CDR3 nucleotides read TGCGCCAGCAGTGAGGGGCGGCTCTTCGTCGAGTATGGCTACACCTTC.

The rearrangement joins TRBV6-5 to TRBJ2-1; 8 bases are shared with TRBD1. Per germline, CDR1 MNHEY and CDR2 SVGAGI. The CDR3 spans 15 residues. Trimming cost V 0 bases and J 6 bases; bases outside gene matches: 4. The CDR3 protein is CASSYSQGAFNEQFF. The CDR3, as DNA: TGTGCCAGCAGTTACTCCCAGGGGGCTTTCAATGAGCAGTTCTTC.

This clone turned up a few times. V is TRBV6-5 and J is TRBJ1-6; 8 nucleotides align to TRBD1. The CDR3 contains 15 residues. From germline, CDR1 is MNHEY and CDR2 SVGAGI. J lost 10 bases, V lost 0 bases, and 5 bases had no gene match. As DNA, the CDR3 is TGTGCCAGCAGTTACTCGATCAGGGGGCCATCACCCCTCCACTTT. It encodes CASSYSIRGPSPLHF.

This clone came up once. The chain has TRBV11-3 and TRBJ2-2; 10 bases are a match to TRBD2. The trim removed 5 bases at V and 7 bases at J, leaving 4 bases unmatched. CDR1 and CDR2 (germline): SGHNT, YENEEA. There are 14 residues in the CDR3. This chain's CDR3 is CASSRTSGGGELFF. CDR3 DNA: TGTGCCAGCAGCCGGACTAGCGGCGGCGGGGAGCTGTTTTTT.

The gene calls are TRBV19 and TRBJ1-1; a possible D gene is TRBD1 (6 bases). Germline V lookup: CDR1 LNHDA, CDR2 SQIVND (reference sequence). Trimming removed 9 bases from V and 0 bases from J, with 8 bases in between. This CDR3 region has 12 residues. CDR3 protein: CASGTLNTEAFF. The CDR3 DNA sequence: TGTGCCAGCGGGACATTGAACACTGAAGCTTTCTTT.

Notes on this clone: The same CDR3 arises from other DNA sequences in this sample as well. The chain joins TRBV18 to TRBJ1-2; D is unresolved. Germline V lookup: CDR1 KGHSH, CDR2 LQKENI. The length of the CDR3 is 12 residues. V lost 2 bases and J 3 bases, leaving 4 bases between the germline ends. CDR3 nucleotides: TGTGCCAGCTCACCAGGAGACTATGGCTACACCTTC. Translating gives CASSPGDYGYTF.

The chain recombines TRBV7-2 with TRBJ2-7; weak D call: TRBD2 (6 bases). With 1 base removed from V and 7 bases from J, the gap between germline ends came to 14 bases. Per germline, CDR1 SGHTA and CDR2 FQGNSA. The CDR3 extends over 14 amino acids. The CDR3 reads CASSLGGTLWEQYF. In DNA form, the CDR3 reads TGTGCCAGCAGCTTAGGCGGGACCCTCTGGGAGCAGTACTTC.

This chain links TRBV10-3 with TRBJ1-1; D unclear. Trimming pared 5 bases from V and 1 base from J, leaving 14 bases between. Per the germline V gene, CDR1 is ENHRY and CDR2 is SYGVKD. This CDR3 has 15 amino acids. The CDR3 here is CAISLDGSGNTEAFF. CDR3 nucleotides: TGTGCCATCAGTCTTGACGGGAGTGGGAACACTGAAGCTTTCTTT.

The V gene is TRBV10-3, the J gene TRBJ1-4; D is undetermined. V was cut by 10 bases and J by 1 base, with 13 bases left in between. Germline lookup yields CDR1 ENHRY and CDR2 SYGVKD. The CDR3 runs to 14 residues. For the CDR3, the DNA is TGTGCCACCGCAGAGCGCTTAACTAATGAAAAACTGTTTTTT. Translating it yields CATAERLTNEKLFF.

The J gene is TRBJ2-1, the V gene TRBV10-3, with 9 bases lining up with TRBD2. The germline V gene has CDR1 ENHRY and CDR2 SYGVKD. The CDR3 extends over 14 amino acids. Losses at the gene ends were 10 bases for V and 6 bases for J; bases not matched to a gene: 10. CDR3 sequence: CANRGGGASNEQFF. CDR3 nucleotides: TGTGCCAACCGAGGCGGGGGGGCTAGCAATGAGCAGTTCTTC.

This rearrangement joins TRBV6-8 to TRBJ1-5; TRBD1 is a possible D gene (5 bases). The V end was cut by 8 bases, the J end by 6 bases, with 14 bases between. This CDR3 is 13 amino acids long. The germline gives CDR1 MNHGY, CDR2 SAAAGT. The CDR3 spells CASGGGEGQPQHF. The CDR3 coding sequence is TGTGCCAGCGGGGGAGGGGAAGGTCAGCCCCAGCATTTT.

CDR3 protein: CASSLAALAGGPYEQYF. The DNA for the CDR3 is TGTGCCAGCAGCTTAGCGGCCCTAGCGGGGGGGCCGTACGAGCAGTACTTC. The J gene is TRBJ2-7, the V gene TRBV7-9; 12 bases align to TRBD2. Per the germline V gene, CDR1 is SEHNR and CDR2 is FQNEAQ (reference sequence). The V segment lost 0 bases and the J segment 4 bases; nucleotides outside the gene matches: 7. The CDR3 is 17 amino acids.

The sample holds one count of this clone. The sample holds other DNA sequences that translate to the same CDR3. The chain is built from TRBV9 and TRBJ2-7, with D unclear. Germline V gene data show CDR1 as SGDLS and CDR2 as YYNGEE. There are 14 residues in the CDR3. V lost 1 base to trimming and J lost 0 bases, with 8 bases between them. The CDR3 is CASSVTPSSYEQYF. The CDR3 DNA sequence: TGTGCCAGCAGCGTAACCCCTAGCTCCTACGAGCAGTACTTC.

This clone was recorded once. The chain has TRBV19 and TRBJ1-6, with D unresolved. CDR1 is LNHDA and CDR2 is SQIVND in the germline V gene (reference sequence). This CDR3 is built from 19 residues. Deletions cut 3 bases from V and 6 bases from J, with 24 bases between. The CDR3 here is CASSIYAVAGPASNSPLHF. CDR3 nucleotides: TGTGCCAGTAGTATCTATGCGGTCGCGGGCCCCGCTTCTAATTCACCCCTCCACTTT.

The chain recombines TRBV30 with TRBJ1-2, with D tentatively TRBD1 (6 bases). The germline gives CDR1 GTSNPN, CDR2 SVGIG (reference sequence). The V and J ends lost 1 base and 5 bases respectively, with 14 bases between them. The CDR3 sequence is 14 residues long. The CDR3 bases are TGTGCCTGGAGTGGACAGGAGGCTGGGTATGGCTACACCTTC. This codes for CAWSGQEAGYGYTF.

The CDR3 region has the DNA TGTGCCAGCAGTTACGGGACTAGCGGACAAGATACGCAGTATTTT. Encoded protein: CASSYGTSGQDTQYF. The V gene is TRBV6-5, the J gene TRBJ2-3; TRBD2 matches 11 bases. The CDR3 consists of 15 residues. The V gene end was trimmed by 2 bases and the J gene end by 5 bases; junction bases not matched to a gene: 3. From germline, CDR1 is MNHEY and CDR2 SVGAGI.

As regards this clone: The same CDR3 can be traced to other DNA sequences in this sample. This chain uses TRBV30 with TRBJ1-4; D is possibly TRBD1 (5 bases). The CDR3 loop spans 13 amino acids. Looked up from germline, CDR1 is GTSNPN and CDR2 is SVGIG (reference sequence). Trimming pared 2 bases from V and 4 bases from J, leaving 8 bases between. In nucleotides, the CDR3 is TGTGCCTGGAGTACAGGAGTTAATGAAAAACTGTTTTTT. Protein: CAWSTGVNEKLFF.

This sequence joins TRBV5-1 and TRBJ2-7; D perhaps matches TRBD2 (6 bases). CDR3 length: 12 residues. Deletions cut 0 bases from V and 10 bases from J, with 11 bases between. Germline V gene data show CDR1 as SGHRS and CDR2 as YFSETQ. The CDR3 DNA is TGCGCCAGCAGCTTGGATGCGGGGATACAGTACTTC. Its protein product is CASSLDAGIQYF.

This sequence joins TRBV27 and TRBJ1-5, with unresolved D. CDR3 length: 16 residues. Germline CDR1 and CDR2: MNHEY and SMNVEV (reference sequence). The V end lost 7 bases, the J end lost 1 base, and 17 bases lay between the germline ends. This CDR3 is CASTTPGEASNQPQHF. In nucleotides, the CDR3 is TGTGCCAGCACCACCCCCGGAGAAGCGAGCAATCAGCCCCAGCATTTT.

The chain employs TRBV2 and TRBJ1-2; perhaps TRBD1 as D (5 bases). CDR3 size: 15 residues. Looked up from germline, CDR1 is SNHLY and CDR2 is FYNNEI. Trimming removed 6 bases at V and 5 bases at J, with 19 bases between. In nucleotides, the CDR3 is TGTGCCAGCAGAGAGGGGTCCGCCATCCTTTATGGCTACACCTTC. Amino acids: CASREGSAILYGYTF.

J is TRBJ1-1 and V is TRBV5-4; 7 nucleotides line up with TRBD1. Germline CDR1 reads SGHNT; CDR2 reads YYREEE (reference sequence). This CDR3 is built from 15 residues. V lost 5 bases and J lost 0; bases outside the gene matches: 7. CDR3 nucleotides: TGTGCCAGCAGGGCCGGGACAGCCATGAACACTGAAGCTTTCTTT. As protein: CASRAGTAMNTEAFF.

This chain joins TRBV9 and TRBJ2-7; D might be TRBD1 or TRBD2, each matching 5 bases. This CDR3 comprises 15 residues. Germline V gene lookup returns CDR1 SGDLS and CDR2 YYNGEE. V lost 0 bases and J lost 3, with 13 bases in between. The CDR3 protein is CASSVDGGSVYEQYF. The CDR3 coding sequence is TGTGCCAGCAGCGTAGATGGGGGAAGCGTCTACGAGCAGTACTTC.

This rearrangement joins TRBV4-2 to TRBJ1-3; D is ambiguous. The CDR3 has 14 amino acids. Trimming cost V 1 base and J 5 bases, with 9 bases left between them. Germline V CDR1 and CDR2: LGHNA, YNFKEQ. This chain's CDR3 is CASSQGPTRNTIYF. CDR3 coding DNA: TGTGCCAGCAGCCAAGGGCCGACCAGAAACACCATATATTTT.

The chain carries TRBV30 and TRBJ2-3, with 10 bases fitting TRBD2. Germline lookup yields CDR1 GTSNPN and CDR2 SVGIG (reference sequence). The CDR3 loop spans 16 amino acids. J lost 1 base, V lost 4 bases, and 8 bases had no gene match. Here the CDR3 reads CAWILAGVEGTDTQYF. The DNA of the CDR3 is TGTGCCTGGATTCTAGCGGGAGTGGAAGGCACAGATACGCAGTATTTT.